One and the same sample provided the 5 T cell receptor beta chains below, sequenced in a study of blood T cell repertoires in COVID-19. Repertoires were generated with immunoSEQ multiplex PCR, while TCRdb's copy carries only in-frame clones and drops some. Among 200,000 or so clones listed, under 90% were seen once. Sequences were obtained from PBMCs or T cells enriched from blood (not recorded which). These receptors were collected from a woman in her forties or fifties who had been exposed to COVID-19.

This chain joins TRBV19 and TRBJ1-5, with D perhaps TRBD1 (6 bases). In germline, CDR1 is LNHDA, CDR2 SQIVND (reference sequence). Between the trimmed V and J ends, which lost 1 base and 6 bases, there was a span of 13 bases. The CDR3 extends over 15 amino acids. CDR3 protein: CASSIAGVRGQPQHF. In DNA, the CDR3 is TGTGCCAGTAGTATAGCAGGGGTGCGCGGTCAGCCCCAGCATTTT.

The chain couples TRBV7-2 to TRBJ2-3; weak D call: TRBD2 (6 bases). Between the trimmed V and J ends, which lost 2 bases and 2 bases, there was a span of 14 bases. Germline assignment: CDR1 SGHTA and CDR2 FQGNSA. This CDR3 is 16 amino acids long. The CDR3 loop is CASSLQAGTLTDTQYF. The CDR3 nucleotides are TGTGCCAGCAGCTTACAGGCGGGGACGCTCACAGATACGCAGTATTTT.

The chain has TRBV5-4 and TRBJ1-1; D not resolved. V was shortened by 0 bases and J by 4 bases, with 10 bases between the two germline ends. CDR3 size: 14 residues. Germline CDR1 reads SGHNT; CDR2 reads YYREEE (reference sequence). The chain's CDR3 is CASSLGVRSTEAFF. The CDR3 region has the DNA TGTGCCAGCAGCTTGGGGGTCAGGTCCACTGAAGCTTTCTTT.

The chain has TRBV5-1 and TRBJ2-2; a possible D gene is TRBD2 (7 bases). The V gene's germline CDR1 is SGHRS and CDR2 YFSETQ. The CDR3 contains 15 residues. V lost 0 bases to trimming and J lost 5 bases, with 11 bases between them. CDR3 in DNA: TGCGCCAGCAGCTTGGCGGGGGGCTATACCGGGGAGCTGTTTTTT. It codes for CASSLAGGYTGELFF.

This chain connects TRBV30 to TRBJ2-5, with 11 bases lining up with TRBD2. The J segment lost 10 bases and the V segment lost 2 bases, leaving 15 bases of the junction unmatched. The CDR3 contains 16 residues. Germline loops: CDR1 GTSNPN, CDR2 SVGIG (reference sequence). The CDR3 region has the DNA TGTGCCTGGAGTCTGCCCTTAGCGGGGGGGCCGGGGAACCAGTACTTC. Translated, it gives CAWSLPLAGGPGNQYF.